Listed below are T cell receptor beta chains from one sample, sequenced in a study of spatial heterogeneity in lung cancer. TCRdb re-derived calls from the 5' RACE reads in MiXCR, one entry per CDR3 protein. The sample consists of around 9,000 distinct CDR3 sequences, 4.5% to 5% of them appearing once. The sequences come from lung tumor tissue, collected at surgery. The source is a female donor with early-stage non-small cell lung cancer. Both conserved end residues are part of each CDR3. A D gene is named only where the DNA matches it firmly. Size is stated for part of the rows, as once, few or many counts, or as a class when the clone is expanded.

size: many
J: TRBJ2-2
D: -
V: TRBV6-6
CDR3: CASSYEGGGELFF
DNA: TGTGCCAGCAGTTACGAAGGTGGCGGGGAGCTGTTTTTT

size: many
J: TRBJ2-7
D: -
V: TRBV20-1
CDR3: CSAVPGSTGYEQYF
DNA: TGCAGTGCTGTCCCCGGGTCGACGGGGTACGAGCAGTACTTC

size: few
J: TRBJ1-3
D: -
V: TRBV29-1
CDR3: CTASGLGSGNTIYF
DNA: TGCACCGCCTCGGGGCTCGGCTCTGGAAACACCATATATTTT

size: medium-sized
J: TRBJ1-5
D: -
V: TRBV28
CDR3: CASYRANQPQHF
DNA: TGTGCCAGTTACAGGGCCAATCAGCCCCAGCATTTT

size: many
J: TRBJ1-2
D: -
V: TRBV6-1
CDR3: CASSDRGKPHF
DNA: TGTGCCAGCAGTGATAGAGGCAAACCTCACTTC

size: many
J: TRBJ2-6
D: -
V: TRBV7-9
CDR3: CASSLARAKGEAF
DNA: TGTGCCAGCAGCTTAGCGCGGGCAAAGGGAGAAGCTTTC

size: medium-sized
J: TRBJ1-1
D: -
V: TRBV5-5
CDR3: CASSLALMNTEAFF
DNA: TGTGCCAGCAGCTTGGCACTTATGAACACTGAAGCTTTCTTT

size: many
J: TRBJ2-2
D: -
V: TRBV11-3
CDR3: CASSLQGFGELFF
DNA: TGTGCCAGCAGCCTACAGGGTTTCGGGGAGCTGTTTTTT

size: many
J: TRBJ2-4
D: TRBD2
V: TRBV10-3
CDR3: CAISEPREGKNIQYF
DNA: TGTGCCATCAGTGAGCCCAGGGAGGGGAAAAACATTCAGTACTTC

size: few
J: TRBJ2-1
D: TRBD2
V: TRBV11-3
CDR3: CASSPGTSGFNEQFF
DNA: TGTGCCAGCAGTCCTGGGACTAGCGGGTTCAATGAGCAGTTCTTC

size: -
J: TRBJ2-7
D: -
V: TRBV7-8
CDR3: CASSPPAWRAKGYYEQYF
DNA: TGTGCCAGCAGCCCACCGGCGTGGAGGGCTAAGGGCTACTACGAGCAGTACTTC

size: many
J: TRBJ2-7
D: TRBD1
V: TRBV6-1
CDR3: CASNRGISEQYF
DNA: TGTGCCAGCAACAGGGGAATTAGCGAGCAGTACTTC

size: many
J: TRBJ2-7
D: TRBD2
V: TRBV20-1
CDR3: CSAMGEGSYEQYF
DNA: TGCAGTGCGATGGGGGAGGGATCCTACGAGCAGTACTTC

size: medium-sized
J: TRBJ2-7
D: TRBD2
V: TRBV6-1
CDR3: CASQNRTSGIEQYF
DNA: TGTGCCAGCCAGAACCGGACTAGCGGGATTGAGCAGTACTTC

size: medium-sized
J: TRBJ2-1
D: -
V: TRBV7-3
CDR3: CASSLNSGLSAGEQFF
DNA: TGTGCCAGCAGCTTGAACTCGGGACTGTCCGCAGGGGAGCAGTTCTTC

size: medium-sized
J: TRBJ2-3
D: -
V: TRBV7-8
CDR3: CASSPPRTAQYF
DNA: TGTGCCAGCAGCCCGCCACGGACGGCGCAGTATTTT

size: many
J: TRBJ1-2
D: -
V: TRBV28
CDR3: CASSLFGTNWGYTF
DNA: TGTGCCAGCAGTTTATTTGGAACGAACTGGGGCTACACCTTC

size: many
J: TRBJ2-3
D: TRBD1
V: TRBV19
CDR3: CASSIRQGTPSTDTQYF
DNA: TGTGCCAGTAGTATCCGACAGGGGACTCCTAGCACAGATACGCAGTATTTT

size: many
J: TRBJ2-3
D: -
V: TRBV12-3/TRBV12-4
CDR3: CASSPPGTADTQYF
DNA: TGTGCCAGCAGTCCCCCAGGGACGGCAGATACGCAGTATTTT

size: medium-sized
J: TRBJ2-7
D: -
V: TRBV30
CDR3: CAWSGELNEQYF
DNA: TGTGCCTGGAGTGGAGAGTTGAACGAGCAGTACTTC

size: few
J: TRBJ2-5
D: -
V: TRBV12-3/TRBV12-4
CDR3: CASTASPSGTQYF
DNA: TGTGCCAGCACGGCGAGCCCATCGGGGACCCAGTACTTC

size: many
J: TRBJ2-3
D: -
V: TRBV6-5
CDR3: CASSYYGLSPSTDTQYF
DNA: TGTGCCAGCAGTTACTACGGCTTGAGCCCTAGCACAGATACGCAGTATTTT

size: many
J: TRBJ1-1
D: TRBD1
V: TRBV7-9
CDR3: CASSSNMVPRTGADEAFF
DNA: TGTGCCAGCAGCTCCAACATGGTCCCGCGGACAGGGGCAGATGAAGCTTTCTTT

size: medium-sized
J: TRBJ2-6
D: TRBD1
V: TRBV6-2/TRBV6-3
CDR3: CASRTGVTSRANVLTF
DNA: TGTGCCAGCAGGACAGGGGTTACGTCTCGGGCCAACGTCCTGACTTTC

size: medium-sized
J: TRBJ2-7
D: TRBD1
V: TRBV2
CDR3: CASDEQGSNYEQYF
DNA: TGTGCCAGCGACGAACAGGGGAGCAACTACGAGCAGTACTTC

size: many
J: TRBJ1-1
D: -
V: TRBV18
CDR3: CASSPAALIEAFF
DNA: TGTGCCAGCTCACCGGCCGCTTTAATTGAAGCTTTCTTT

size: medium-sized
J: TRBJ1-6
D: -
V: TRBV7-6
CDR3: CASSLGTNSPLHF
DNA: TGTGCCAGCAGCTTAGGGACTAATTCACCCCTCCACTTT

size: -
J: TRBJ1-5
D: -
V: TRBV7-9
CDR3: CASSLARDQPQHF
DNA: TGTGCCAGCAGCTTAGCCCGAGACCAGCCCCAGCATTTT

size: medium-sized
J: TRBJ1-1
D: -
V: TRBV2
CDR3: CASNRGVEGGMYTEAFF
DNA: TGTGCCAGCAACAGAGGGGTCGAGGGCGGAATGTACACTGAAGCTTTCTTT

size: -
J: TRBJ2-5
D: -
V: TRBV6-2/TRBV6-3
CDR3: CASSLQGTQYF
DNA: TGTGCCAGCAGCCTACAGGGGACCCAGTACTTC

size: medium-sized
J: TRBJ2-5
D: -
V: TRBV9
CDR3: CASSVDSLETQYF
DNA: TGTGCCAGCAGCGTGGACTCCTTGGAGACCCAGTACTTC